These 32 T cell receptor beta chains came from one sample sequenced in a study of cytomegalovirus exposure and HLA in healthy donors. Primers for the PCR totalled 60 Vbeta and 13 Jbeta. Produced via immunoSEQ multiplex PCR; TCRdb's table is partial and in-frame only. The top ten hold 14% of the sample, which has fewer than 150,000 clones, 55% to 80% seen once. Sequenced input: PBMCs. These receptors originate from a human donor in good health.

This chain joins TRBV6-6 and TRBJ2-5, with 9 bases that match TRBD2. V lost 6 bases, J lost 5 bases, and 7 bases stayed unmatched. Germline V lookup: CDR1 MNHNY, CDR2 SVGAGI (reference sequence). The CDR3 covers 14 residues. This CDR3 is CASSPAGGAETQYF. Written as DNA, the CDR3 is TGTGCCAGCAGCCCGGCGGGAGGGGCCGAGACCCAGTACTTC.

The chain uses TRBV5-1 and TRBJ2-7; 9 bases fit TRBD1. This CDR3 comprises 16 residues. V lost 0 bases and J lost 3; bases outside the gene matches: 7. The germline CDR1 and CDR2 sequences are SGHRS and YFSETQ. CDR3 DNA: TGCGCCAGCAGCTTGGCAGGGACAGGGATCGGCTACGAGCAGTACTTC. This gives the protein CASSLAGTGIGYEQYF.

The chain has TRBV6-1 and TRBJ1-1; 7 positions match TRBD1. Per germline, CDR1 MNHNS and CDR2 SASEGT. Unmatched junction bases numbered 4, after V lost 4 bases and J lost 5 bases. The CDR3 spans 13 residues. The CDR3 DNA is TGTGCCAGCAGTGTAAGGGGGCGGACTGAAGCTTTCTTT. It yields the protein CASSVRGRTEAFF.

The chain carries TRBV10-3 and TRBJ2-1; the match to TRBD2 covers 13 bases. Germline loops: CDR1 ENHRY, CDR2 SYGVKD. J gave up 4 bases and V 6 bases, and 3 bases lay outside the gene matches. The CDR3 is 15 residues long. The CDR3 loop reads CAIRGLAGEYNEQFF. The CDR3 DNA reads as TGTGCCATCAGAGGACTAGCGGGGGAGTACAATGAGCAGTTCTTC.

CDR3 region: CASSPIFGHQETQYF. The DNA for the CDR3 is TGTGCCAGCAGCCCTATCTTCGGTCACCAAGAGACCCAGTACTTC. This chain connects TRBV7-9 to TRBJ2-5; no definite D call. CDR1 and CDR2 from the germline V gene are SEHNR and FQNEAQ (reference sequence). V gave up 5 bases and J gave up 0 bases, with 13 bases separating them. The CDR3 is 15 residues long.

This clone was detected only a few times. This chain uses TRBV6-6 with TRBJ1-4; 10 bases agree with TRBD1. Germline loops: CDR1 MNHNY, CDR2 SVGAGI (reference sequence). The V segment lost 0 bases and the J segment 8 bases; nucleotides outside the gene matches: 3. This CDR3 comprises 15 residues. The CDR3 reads CASSYSGTGAEKLFF. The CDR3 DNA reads TGTGCCAGCAGTTACTCAGGGACAGGGGCCGAAAAACTGTTTTTT.

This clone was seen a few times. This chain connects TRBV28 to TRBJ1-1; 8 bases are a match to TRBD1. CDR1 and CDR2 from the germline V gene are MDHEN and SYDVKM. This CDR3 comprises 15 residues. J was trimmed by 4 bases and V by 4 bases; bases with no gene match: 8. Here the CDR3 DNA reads TGTGCCAGCAGTTCATCCGGGACAGGAACCACTGAAGCTTTCTTT. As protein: CASSSSGTGTTEAFF.

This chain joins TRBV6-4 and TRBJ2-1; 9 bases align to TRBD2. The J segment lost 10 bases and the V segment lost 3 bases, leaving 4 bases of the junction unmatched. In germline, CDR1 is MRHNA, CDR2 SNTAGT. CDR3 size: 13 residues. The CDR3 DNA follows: TGTGCCAGCAGTGAGGGACTAGCCCGGGAGCAGTTCTTC. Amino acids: CASSEGLAREQFF.

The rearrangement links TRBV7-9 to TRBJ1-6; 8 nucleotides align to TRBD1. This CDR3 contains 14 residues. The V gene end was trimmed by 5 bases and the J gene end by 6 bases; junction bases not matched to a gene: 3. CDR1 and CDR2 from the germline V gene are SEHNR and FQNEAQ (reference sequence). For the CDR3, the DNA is TGTGCCAGCAGCCCGGACAGGGTTAATTCACCCCTCCACTTT. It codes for CASSPDRVNSPLHF.

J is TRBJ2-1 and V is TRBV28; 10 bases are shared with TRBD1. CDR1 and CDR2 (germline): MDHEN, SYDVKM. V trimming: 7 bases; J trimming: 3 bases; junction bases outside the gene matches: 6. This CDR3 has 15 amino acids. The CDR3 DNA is TGTGCCAGCAAAACCGGGACAGGGGTCTACAATGAGCAGTTCTTC. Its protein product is CASKTGTGVYNEQFF.

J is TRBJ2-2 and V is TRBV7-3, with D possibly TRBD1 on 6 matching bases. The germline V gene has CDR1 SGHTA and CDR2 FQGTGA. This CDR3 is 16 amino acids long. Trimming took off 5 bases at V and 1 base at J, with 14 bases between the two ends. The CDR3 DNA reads TGTGCCAGCAGCGTCCACAGGGCTCGGAACACCGGGGAGCTGTTTTTT. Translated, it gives CASSVHRARNTGELFF. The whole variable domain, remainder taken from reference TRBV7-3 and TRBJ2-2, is GAGVSQTPSNKVTEKGKYVELRCDPISGHTALYWYRQSLGQGPEFLIYFQGTGAADDSGLPNDRFFAVRPEGSVSTLKIQRTERGDSAVYLCASSVHRARNTGELFFGEGSRLTVL.

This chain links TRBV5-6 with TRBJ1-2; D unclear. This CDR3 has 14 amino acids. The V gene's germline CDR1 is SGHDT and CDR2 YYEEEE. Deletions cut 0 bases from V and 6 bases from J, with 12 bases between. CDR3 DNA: TGTGCCAGCAGCTTGGAACGGATCCGGGATGGCTACACCTTC. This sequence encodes CASSLERIRDGYTF.

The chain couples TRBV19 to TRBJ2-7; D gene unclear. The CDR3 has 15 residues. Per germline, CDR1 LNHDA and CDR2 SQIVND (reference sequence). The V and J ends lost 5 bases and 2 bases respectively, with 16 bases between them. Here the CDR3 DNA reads TGTGCCAGTAGTGTCTCTTCGTTTAGTCCCTACGAGCAGTACTTC. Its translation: CASSVSSFSPYEQYF.

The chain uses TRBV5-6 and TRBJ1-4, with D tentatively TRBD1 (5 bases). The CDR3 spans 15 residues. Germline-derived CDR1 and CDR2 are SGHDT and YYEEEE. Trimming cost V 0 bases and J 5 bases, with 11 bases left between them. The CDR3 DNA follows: TGTGCCAGCAGCTTGGCAGGGTTGAGGAATGAAAAACTGTTTTTT. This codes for CASSLAGLRNEKLFF.

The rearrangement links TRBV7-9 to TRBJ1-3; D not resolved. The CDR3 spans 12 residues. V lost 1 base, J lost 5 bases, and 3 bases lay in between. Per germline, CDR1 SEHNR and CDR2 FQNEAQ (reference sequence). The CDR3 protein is CASSLDRNTIYF. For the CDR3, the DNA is TGTGCCAGCAGCTTAGATAGAAACACCATATATTTT.

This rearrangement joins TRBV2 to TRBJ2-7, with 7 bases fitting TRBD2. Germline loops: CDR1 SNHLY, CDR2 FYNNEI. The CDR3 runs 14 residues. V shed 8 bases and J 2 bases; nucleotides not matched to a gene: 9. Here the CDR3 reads CASSLGGFAYEQYF. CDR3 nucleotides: TGTGCCAGCTCCCTGGGAGGGTTTGCCTACGAGCAGTACTTC. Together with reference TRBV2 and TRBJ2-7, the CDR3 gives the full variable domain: EPEVTQTPSHQVTQMGQEVILRCVPISNHLYFYWYRQILGQKVEFLVSFYNNEISEKSEIFDDQFSVERPDGSNFTLKIRSTKLEDSAMYFCASSLGGFAYEQYFGPGTRLTVT.

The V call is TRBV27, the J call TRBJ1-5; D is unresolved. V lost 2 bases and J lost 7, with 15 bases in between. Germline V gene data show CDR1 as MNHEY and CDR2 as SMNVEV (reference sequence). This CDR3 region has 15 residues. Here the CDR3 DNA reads TGTGCCAGCAGTTTAAGGAGGTCAGCAGGACAGCCCCAGCATTTT. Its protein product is CASSLRRSAGQPQHF.

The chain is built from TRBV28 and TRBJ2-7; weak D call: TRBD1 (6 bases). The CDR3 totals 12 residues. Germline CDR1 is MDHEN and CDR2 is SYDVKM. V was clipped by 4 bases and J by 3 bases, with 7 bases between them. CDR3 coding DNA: TGTGCCAGCAGTTCAGGGGACTACGAGCAGTACTTC. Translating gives CASSSGDYEQYF. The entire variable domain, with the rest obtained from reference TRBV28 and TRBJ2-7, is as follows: DVKVTQSSRYLVKRTGEKVFLECVQDMDHENMFWYRQDPGLGLRLIYFSYDVKMKEKGDIPEGYSVSREKKERFSLILESASTNQTSMYLCASSSGDYEQYFGPGTRLTVT.

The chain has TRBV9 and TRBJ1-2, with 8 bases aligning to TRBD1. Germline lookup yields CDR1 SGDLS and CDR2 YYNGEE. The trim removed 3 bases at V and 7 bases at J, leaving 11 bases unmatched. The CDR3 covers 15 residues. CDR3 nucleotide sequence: TGTGCCAGCAGCGCGCGGACAGGGAGGGGAGTTGGCTACACCTTC. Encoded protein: CASSARTGRGVGYTF.

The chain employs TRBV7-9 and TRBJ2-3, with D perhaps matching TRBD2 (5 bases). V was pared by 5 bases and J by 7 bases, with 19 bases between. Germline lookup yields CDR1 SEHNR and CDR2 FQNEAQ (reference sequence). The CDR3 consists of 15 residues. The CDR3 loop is CASSHERLQIHTQYF. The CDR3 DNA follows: TGTGCCAGCAGCCATGAGCGGCTACAGATTCATACGCAGTATTTT. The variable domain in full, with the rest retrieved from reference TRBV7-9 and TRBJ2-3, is DTGVSQNPRHKITKRGQNVTFRCDPISEHNRLYWYRQTLGQGPEFLTYFQNEAQLEKSRLLSDRFSAERPKGSFSTLEIQRTEQGDSAMYLCASSHERLQIHTQYFGPGTRLTVL.

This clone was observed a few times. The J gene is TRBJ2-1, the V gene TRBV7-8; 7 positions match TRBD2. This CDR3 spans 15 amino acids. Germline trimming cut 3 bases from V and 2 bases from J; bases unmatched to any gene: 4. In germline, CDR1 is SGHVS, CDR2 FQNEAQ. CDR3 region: CASSLLGRPYNEQFF. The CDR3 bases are TGTGCCAGCAGCTTGCTCGGGAGGCCCTACAATGAGCAGTTCTTC. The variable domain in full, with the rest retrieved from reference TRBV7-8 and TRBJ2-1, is GAGVSQSPRYKVAKRGQDVALRCDPISGHVSLFWYQQALGQGPEFLTYFQNEAQLDKSGLPSDRFFAERPEGSVSTLKIQRTQQEDSAVYLCASSLLGRPYNEQFFGPGTRLTVL.

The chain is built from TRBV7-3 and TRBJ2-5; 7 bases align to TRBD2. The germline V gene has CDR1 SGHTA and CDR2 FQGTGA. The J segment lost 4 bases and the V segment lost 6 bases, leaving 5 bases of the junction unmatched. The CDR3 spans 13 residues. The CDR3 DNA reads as TGTGCCAGCAGGTCCTCGGGGGGAGAGACCCAGTACTTC. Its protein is CASRSSGGETQYF.

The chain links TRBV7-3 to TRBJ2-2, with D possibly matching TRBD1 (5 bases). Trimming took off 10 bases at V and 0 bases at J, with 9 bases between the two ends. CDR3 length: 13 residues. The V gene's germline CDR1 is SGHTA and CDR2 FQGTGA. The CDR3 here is CATGHPNTGELFF. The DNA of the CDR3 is TGTGCCACCGGACACCCGAACACCGGGGAGCTGTTTTTT. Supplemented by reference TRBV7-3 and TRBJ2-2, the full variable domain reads GAGVSQTPSNKVTEKGKYVELRCDPISGHTALYWYRQSLGQGPEFLIYFQGTGAADDSGLPNDRFFAVRPEGSVSTLKIQRTERGDSAVYLCATGHPNTGELFFGEGSRLTVL.

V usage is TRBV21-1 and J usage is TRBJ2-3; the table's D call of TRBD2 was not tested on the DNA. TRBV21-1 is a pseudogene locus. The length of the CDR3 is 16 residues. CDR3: CAGGCRLAAPTDTQYF. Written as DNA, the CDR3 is TGTGCAGGGGGCTGCCGACTAGCGGCCCCCACAGATACGCAGTATTTT.

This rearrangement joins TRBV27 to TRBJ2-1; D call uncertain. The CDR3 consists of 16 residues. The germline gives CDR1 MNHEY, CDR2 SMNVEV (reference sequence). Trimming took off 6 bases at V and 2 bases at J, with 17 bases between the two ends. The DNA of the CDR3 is TGTGCCAGCAGCCGCTTAGGCGCGGAGACCTACAATGAGCAGTTCTTC. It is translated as CASSRLGAETYNEQFF.

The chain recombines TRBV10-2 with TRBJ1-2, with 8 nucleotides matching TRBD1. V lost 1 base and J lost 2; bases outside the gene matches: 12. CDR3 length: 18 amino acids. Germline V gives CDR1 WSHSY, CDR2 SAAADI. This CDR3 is CASSELGQGSFSNYGYTF. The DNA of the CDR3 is TGCGCCAGCAGTGAGTTAGGACAGGGATCTTTTTCGAACTATGGCTACACCTTC.

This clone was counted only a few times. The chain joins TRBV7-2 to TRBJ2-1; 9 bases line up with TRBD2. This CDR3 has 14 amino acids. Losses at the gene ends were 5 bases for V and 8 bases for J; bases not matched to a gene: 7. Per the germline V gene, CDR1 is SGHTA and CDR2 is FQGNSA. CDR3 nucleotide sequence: TGTGCCAGCAGCCCGGGACTAGCCCCCCATGAGCAGTTCTTC. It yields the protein CASSPGLAPHEQFF.

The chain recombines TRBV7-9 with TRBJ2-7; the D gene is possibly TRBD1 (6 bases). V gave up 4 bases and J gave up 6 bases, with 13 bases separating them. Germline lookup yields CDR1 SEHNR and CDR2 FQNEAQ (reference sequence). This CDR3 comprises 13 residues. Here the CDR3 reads CASSSLSGAEQYF. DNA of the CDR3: TGTGCCAGCAGCTCACTATCAGGGGCCGAGCAGTACTTC.

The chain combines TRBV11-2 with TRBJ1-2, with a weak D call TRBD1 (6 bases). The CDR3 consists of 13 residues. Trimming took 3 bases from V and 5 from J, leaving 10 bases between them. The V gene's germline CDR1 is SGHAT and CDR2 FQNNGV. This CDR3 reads CASSFSGTYGYTF. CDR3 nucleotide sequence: TGTGCCAGCAGCTTCTCCGGGACATATGGCTACACCTTC.

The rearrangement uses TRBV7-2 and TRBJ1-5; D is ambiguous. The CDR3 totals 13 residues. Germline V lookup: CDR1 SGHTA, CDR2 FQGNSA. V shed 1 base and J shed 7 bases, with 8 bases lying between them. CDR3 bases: TGTGCCAGCAGCTTAGAACTCGAGCAGCCCCAGCATTTT. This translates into CASSLELEQPQHF.

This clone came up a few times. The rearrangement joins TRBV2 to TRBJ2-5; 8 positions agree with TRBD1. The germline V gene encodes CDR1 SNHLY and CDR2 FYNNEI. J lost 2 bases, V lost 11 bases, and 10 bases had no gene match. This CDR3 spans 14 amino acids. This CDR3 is CAAVSRDRQETQYF. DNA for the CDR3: TGTGCCGCGGTATCGCGGGACAGGCAAGAGACCCAGTACTTC.

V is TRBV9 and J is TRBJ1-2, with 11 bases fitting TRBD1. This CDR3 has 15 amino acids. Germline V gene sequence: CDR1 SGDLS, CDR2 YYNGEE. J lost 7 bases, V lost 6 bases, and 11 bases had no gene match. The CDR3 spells CASTLSWTGGCGYTF. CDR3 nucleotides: TGTGCCAGCACCCTTTCTTGGACAGGGGGCTGTGGCTACACCTTC.